This T cell receptor (beta chain) appears in the sequencing data of a study of Graves' ophthalmopathy and Graves' hyperthyroidism (dated by TCRdb to about 2018). A note on the overall study: Peripheral blood samples were taken at the time of initial diagnosis, before any treatment was given. The study used TCR beta repertoire signatures to distinguish Graves' ophthalmopathy from Graves' hyperthyroidism and to predict progression to ophthalmopathy. In total, some 130 blood samples were TCR-sequenced: around 42 ophthalmopathy, approximately 80 hyperthyroidism and around 17 hyperthyroidism-to-ophthalmopathy patients. To explore V-J signatures distinguishing ophthalmopathy from hyperthyroidism, a discovery set of approximately 100 patients (around 44 ophthalmopathy, about 57 stable hyperthyroidism) was enrolled. An independent validation cohort was composed of roughly 19 hyperthyroidism patients and around 15 patients who later progressed from hyperthyroidism to ophthalmopathy. In about 6 hyperthyroidism patients, T-cell repertoires of thyroid tissue and blood were compared. Following sample collection, hyperthyroidism patients were given methimazole at a starting dose of 30 mg daily, and ophthalmopathy patients were given high-dose intravenous methylprednisolone. The 95 to 100 discovery patients were randomly divided into training and test sets at a 7:3 ratio.

For repertoire sequencing, the TCR beta CDR3 regions were amplified from RNA transcripts. A first-round RT-PCR used HTBI primers with the Qiagen OneStep RT-PCR kit, followed by a second-round multiplex PCR, size selection and purification. Libraries were sequenced on an Illumina HiSeq2000 using paired-end 100 bp reads. Under the source paper's analysis protocol: Reads were processed with SOAPnuke, discarding reads with adapters, uncalled bases, mean Phred below 15, or no exact constant-primer or identifier match. High-quality paired reads were merged with COPE v1.2.5. Each unique nucleotide sequence was treated as a clonotype, and MiTCR v1.1 was used to align the clonotypes to the IMGT TRB V, D and J references. Analysis was restricted to V-J combinations with a frequency above 0.0001, which covered roughly 99% of repertoires. For each V-J combination, a TCR clonal expansion and chaos score was defined as the ratio of F50 clonal expansion to chaos observed in the TCRdist matrix. Welch's t-statistics and random forest were used to reduce features to about a dozen V-J combinations, which were fed into a naive Bayes classifier. Thyroid-blood repertoire similarity was quantified with the Morisita-Horn index. The raw public reads went through TCRdb reprocessing: fastp at Q25, MiXCR clone calling, in-frame beta chains kept. Each CDR3 protein gets just one entry, which takes the most common genes and DNA from the rows behind it. TCRdb's processing, not the authors', yielded these V and J calls. The sample data list roughly 400,000 distinct CDR3 sequences, and just over 15% of these were observed just once. Jointly, the top ten make up roughly 7% of the sample.

A word on this clonotype: Its binding antigen is unknown. The conserved final phenylalanine or tryptophan is absent from the CDR3, which likely points to a read error.

Stable hyperthyroidism was defined as no progression to ophthalmopathy within 18 months of follow-up. Patients with hyperthyroidism were aged 18 to 65 years, had been newly diagnosed, and had a disease duration of less than 2 months. Patients with other autoimmune diseases, uncontrolled infections, pregnancy or lactation were excluded from the study. Diagnosis was based on clinical symptoms, serum thyroxine, TRAb, thyroid ultrasound and orbital computed tomography. Using Ficoll-Paque density gradient centrifugation, PBMCs were isolated from less than 11 ml of fresh peripheral blood. Total RNA was extracted using Trizol reagent, and RNA quality was checked on an Agilent 2100 Bioanalyzer. The length of the CDR3 is 15 amino acids, counting both ends. The sequence is cut down to CDR3 DNA, 45 bases in frame from base 1. For this chain, trimming is 2 bases at the V end and 9 bases at the J end, and the number of junction bases without a gene match is 7. Taken from the germline V gene (reference sequence), the CDR1 and CDR2 loops are MNHEY and SMNVEV.

What the study reported, not specific to this receptor: Sample size was not statistically predetermined, and group allocation was not concealed from the investigators. In validation, the model predicted ophthalmopathy progression with roughly 68% sensitivity and less than 80% specificity; roughly eleven predicted patients were CT-confirmed with GO in a median of 6.5 months. The 13-signature model separated ophthalmopathy from stable hyperthyroidism with 85% to 90% sensitivity and approximately 83% specificity in cross-validation, and 80%/75% in the test set. Most expanded thyroid clonotypes with a frequency above 0.001 also appeared in blood, which suggests that blood repertoires may reflect the immune response in the thyroid.

Material: peripheral blood. This chain is built from TRBV27 and TRBJ2-5; 12 junctional bases match TRBD2. The source is a young woman with stable Graves' hyperthyroidism. Donor details come from another sample of the same person, matched by shared clones. The sequence in DNA is TGTGCCAGCAGTTTACTAGCGGGGGGGTTCGGGTCCCAGTACTAC. This gives the protein CASSLLAGGFGSQYY.